The TCR beta chain described here comes from a study of blood T cell repertoires in COVID-19. Method: immunoSEQ multiplex PCR; TCRdb's copy keeps in-frame clones and lacks some. The sample lists 250,000 or so clones, over 80% occurring once. The CDR3 runs to 20 residues. Germline CDR1 and CDR2: LGHDT and YNNKEL (reference sequence). V was pared by 0 bases and J by 6 bases, with 21 bases of the junction left unmatched. This chain links TRBV3-1 (or the pseudogene TRBV3-2) with TRBJ1-1, with 8 nucleotides matching TRBD1. Sequencing input: PBMCs or T cells enriched from blood (not recorded which). This clonotype was sampled from a woman aged 35 to 49 who had been exposed to COVID-19. DNA of the CDR3: TGTGCCAGCAGCCAAGATGCGAAATTAAACCCTCGGACAGGGTCTCCTGAAGCTTTCTTT. Translated: CASSQDAKLNPRTGSPEAFF.